This T cell receptor (beta chain) was sequenced during a study of long-term antiretroviral therapy in people with HIV. Study observations and caveats: HIV repertoires covered narrower CDR3 length ranges than controls did.

This clone was detected only a few times. What it binds is not known. Survey-level immunoSEQ v3.0 assays were run. Measured with immunoSEQ multiplex PCR; TCRdb has only the in-frame clones, and not every one. Of over 30,000 clones in the sample, roughly three quarters were seen once. CDR3 length equals 15 residues. Germline CDR1 and CDR2: MDHEN and SYDVKM. Trimming removed 2 bases from V and 3 bases from J; junction bases left unmatched: 4. This clonotype was sampled from a woman in her 50s with HIV. V gene TRBV28 combines with J gene TRBJ1-2, with 9 bases lining up with TRBD1. The material was unsorted PBMCs, obtained 3.1 years after starting antiretroviral therapy. In nucleotides, the CDR3 is TGTGCCAGCAGTTTACCGGGACAGGGCGACTATGGCTACACCTTC. It specifies CASSLPGQGDYGYTF.